Detailed here is one TCR beta chain. These data come from a study of blood T cell repertoires in COVID-19. The overall study: COVID-19 samples, acute and convalescent, were from the United States, Italy and Spain. Sources were T cells, B-cell-depleted T cells, or PBMCs; the material itself was cDNA or gDNA.

The germline V gene has CDR1 SGDLS and CDR2 YYNGEE. The CDR3 sequence is 18 residues long. Trimming cost V 0 bases and J 8 bases; bases outside gene matches: 15. In the original analysis: Estimation of nucleated cell counts relied on the amplification of reference gene primers. Assay: immunoSEQ multiplex PCR; the TCRdb copy retains only in-frame clones and omits some. V, J and clone size derive from that table, while D and trimming were established from the DNA sequence. Among roughly 100,000 clones listed, roughly 71% were seen once. The source is a woman older than 75 with acute or convalescent COVID-19. J is TRBJ2-1 and V is TRBV9; TRBD2 matches 9 bases. The specimen was peripheral blood. The CDR3: CASSVAWRGGAVGDEQFF. CDR3 sequence (DNA): TGTGCCAGCAGCGTAGCTTGGCGCGGGGGGGCCGTTGGGGATGAGCAGTTCTTC.